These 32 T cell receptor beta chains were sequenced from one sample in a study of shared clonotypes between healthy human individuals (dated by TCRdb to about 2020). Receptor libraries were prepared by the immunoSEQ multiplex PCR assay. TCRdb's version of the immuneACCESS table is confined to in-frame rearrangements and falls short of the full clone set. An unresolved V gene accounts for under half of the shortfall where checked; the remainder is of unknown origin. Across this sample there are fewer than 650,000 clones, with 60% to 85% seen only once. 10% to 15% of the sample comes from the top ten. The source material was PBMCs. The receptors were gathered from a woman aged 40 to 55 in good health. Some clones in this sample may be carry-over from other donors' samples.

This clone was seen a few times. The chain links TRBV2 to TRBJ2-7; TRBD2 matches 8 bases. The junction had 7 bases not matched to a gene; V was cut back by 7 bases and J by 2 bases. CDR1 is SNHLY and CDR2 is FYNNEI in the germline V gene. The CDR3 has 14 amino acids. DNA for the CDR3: TGTGCCAGCATACCGGGGGGGACAACCTACGAGCAGTACTTC. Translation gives CASIPGGTTYEQYF.

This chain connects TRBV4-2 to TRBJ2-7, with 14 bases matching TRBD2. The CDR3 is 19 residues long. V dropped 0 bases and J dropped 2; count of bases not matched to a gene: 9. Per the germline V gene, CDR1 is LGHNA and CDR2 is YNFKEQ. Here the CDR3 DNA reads TGTGCCAGCAGCCAAGATGGGGGGACTAGCGGGAGTCGACCCTACGAGCAGTACTTC. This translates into CASSQDGGTSGSRPYEQYF.

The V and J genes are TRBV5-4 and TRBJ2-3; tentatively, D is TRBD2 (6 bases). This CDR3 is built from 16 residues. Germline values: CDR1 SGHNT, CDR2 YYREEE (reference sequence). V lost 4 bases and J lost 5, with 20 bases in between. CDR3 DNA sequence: TGTGCCAGCAGCGGCCACCTTTACAACGGGGGAGATACGCAGTATTTT. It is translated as CASSGHLYNGGDTQYF. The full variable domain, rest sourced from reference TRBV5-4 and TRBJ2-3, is ETGVTQSPTHLIKTRGQQVTLRCSSQSGHNTVSWYQQALGQGPQFIFQYYREEENGRGNFPPRFSGLQFPNYSSELNVNALELDDSALYLCASSGHLYNGGDTQYFGPGTRLTVL.

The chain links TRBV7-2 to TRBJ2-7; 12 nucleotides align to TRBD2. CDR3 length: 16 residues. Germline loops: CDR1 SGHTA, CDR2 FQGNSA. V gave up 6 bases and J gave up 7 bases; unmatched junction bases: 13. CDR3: CASRAGTSGPLGEQYF. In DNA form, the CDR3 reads TGTGCCAGCAGGGCAGGGACTAGCGGGCCCTTGGGTGAGCAGTACTTC.

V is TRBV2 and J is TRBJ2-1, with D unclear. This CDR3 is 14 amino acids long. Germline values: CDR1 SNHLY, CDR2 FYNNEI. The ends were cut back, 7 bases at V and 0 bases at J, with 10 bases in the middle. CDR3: CASKGVSSYNEQFF. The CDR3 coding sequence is TGTGCCAGCAAAGGAGTGAGCTCCTACAATGAGCAGTTCTTC.

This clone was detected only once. The CDR3 here is CAWGVTNEKLFF. The DNA of the CDR3 is TGTGCCTGGGGCGTAACTAATGAAAAACTGTTTTTT. The V gene is TRBV30, the J gene TRBJ1-4, with no clear D. Deletions cut 5 bases from V and 1 base from J, with 5 bases between. In germline, CDR1 is GTSNPN, CDR2 SVGIG (reference sequence). This CDR3 contains 12 residues.

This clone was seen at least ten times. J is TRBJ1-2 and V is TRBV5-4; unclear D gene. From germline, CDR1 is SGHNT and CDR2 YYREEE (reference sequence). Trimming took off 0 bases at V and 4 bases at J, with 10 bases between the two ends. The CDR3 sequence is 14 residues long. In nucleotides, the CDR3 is TGTGCCAGCAGCTTGGATCGGGGTAGCTATGGCTACACCTTC. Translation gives CASSLDRGSYGYTF.

The CDR3 sequence: CASSLSTGHWSTDTQYF. DNA for the CDR3: TGTGCCAGCAGTTTATCAACAGGACACTGGAGCACAGATACGCAGTATTTT. V gene TRBV28 combines with J gene TRBJ2-3, with a possible D match to TRBD1 (5 bases). Trimming stripped 1 base from V and 0 bases from J, with 14 bases between. Germline values: CDR1 MDHEN, CDR2 SYDVKM. The CDR3 is made up of 17 amino acids.

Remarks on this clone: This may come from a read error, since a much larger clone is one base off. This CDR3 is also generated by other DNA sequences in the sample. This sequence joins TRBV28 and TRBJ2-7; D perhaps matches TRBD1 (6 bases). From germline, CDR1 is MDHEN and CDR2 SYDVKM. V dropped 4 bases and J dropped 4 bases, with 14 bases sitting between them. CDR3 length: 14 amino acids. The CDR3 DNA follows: TGTGCCAGCAGTTCCCCAGGGGCTAGATACGAGCAGTACTTC. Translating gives CASSSPGARYEQYF.

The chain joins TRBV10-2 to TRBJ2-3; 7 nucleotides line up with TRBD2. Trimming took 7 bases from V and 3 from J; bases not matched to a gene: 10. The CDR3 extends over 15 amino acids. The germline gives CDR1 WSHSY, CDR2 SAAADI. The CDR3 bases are TGCGCCAGCACCGAAACCCAAGCGGGGACAGATACGCAGTATTTT. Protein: CASTETQAGTDTQYF.

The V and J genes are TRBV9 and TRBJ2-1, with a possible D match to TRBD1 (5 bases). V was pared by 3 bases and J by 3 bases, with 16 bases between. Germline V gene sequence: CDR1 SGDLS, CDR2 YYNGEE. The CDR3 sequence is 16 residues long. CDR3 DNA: TGTGCCAGCAGCGCCCACATAGGGGAAGGCTACAATGAGCAGTTCTTC. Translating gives CASSAHIGEGYNEQFF. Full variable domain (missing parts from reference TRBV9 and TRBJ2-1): DSGVTQTPKHLITATGQRVTLRCSPRSGDLSVYWYQQSLDQGLQFLIQYYNGEERAKGNILERFSAQQFPDLHSELNLSSLELGDSALYFCASSAHIGEGYNEQFFGPGTRLTVL.

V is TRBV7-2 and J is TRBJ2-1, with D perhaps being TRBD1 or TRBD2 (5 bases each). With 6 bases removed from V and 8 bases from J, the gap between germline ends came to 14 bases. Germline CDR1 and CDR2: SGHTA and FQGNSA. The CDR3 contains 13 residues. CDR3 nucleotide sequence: TGTGCCAGCAGATTGGGGGTGTCTGATGAGCAGTTCTTC. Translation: CASRLGVSDEQFF.

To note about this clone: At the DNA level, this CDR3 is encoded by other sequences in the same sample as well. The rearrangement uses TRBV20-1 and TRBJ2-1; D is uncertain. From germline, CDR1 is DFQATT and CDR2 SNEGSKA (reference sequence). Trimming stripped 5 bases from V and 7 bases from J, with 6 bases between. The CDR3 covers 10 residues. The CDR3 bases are TGCAGTGCTTTGCGGAATGAGCAGTTCTTC. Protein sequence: CSALRNEQFF.

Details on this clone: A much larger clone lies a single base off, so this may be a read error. CDR3 in amino acids: CASSTDRDNEQFF. In nucleotides, the CDR3 is TGTGCCAGTAGTACGGACAGGGACAATGAGCAGTTCTTC. The chain has TRBV19 and TRBJ2-1; 8 bases align to TRBD1. With V trimmed by 4 bases and J by 5 bases, 1 base remained unmatched. The length of the CDR3 is 13 residues. Germline V CDR1 and CDR2: LNHDA, SQIVND (reference sequence).

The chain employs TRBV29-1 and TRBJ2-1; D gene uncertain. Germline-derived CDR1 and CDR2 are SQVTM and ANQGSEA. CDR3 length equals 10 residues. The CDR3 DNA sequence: TGCAGTGTTATTGAGAATGAGCAGTTCTTC. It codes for CSVIENEQFF.

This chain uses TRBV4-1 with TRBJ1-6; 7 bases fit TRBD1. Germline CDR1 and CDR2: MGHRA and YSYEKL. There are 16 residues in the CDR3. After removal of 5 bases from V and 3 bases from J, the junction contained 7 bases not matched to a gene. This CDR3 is CASSYDREIYNSPLHF. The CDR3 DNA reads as TGCGCCAGCAGCTACGACAGGGAGATCTATAATTCACCCCTCCACTTT.

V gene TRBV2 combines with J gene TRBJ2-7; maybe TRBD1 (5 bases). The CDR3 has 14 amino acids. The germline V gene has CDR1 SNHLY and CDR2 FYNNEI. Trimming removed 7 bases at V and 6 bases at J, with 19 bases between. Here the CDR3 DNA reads TGTGCCAGCACAAGACTCCAGGGTGCTCTCGAGCAGTACTTC. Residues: CASTRLQGALEQYF.

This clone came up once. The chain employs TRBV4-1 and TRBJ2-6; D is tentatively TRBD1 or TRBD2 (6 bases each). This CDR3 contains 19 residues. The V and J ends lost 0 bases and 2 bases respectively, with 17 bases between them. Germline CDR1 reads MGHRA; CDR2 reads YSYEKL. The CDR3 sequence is CASSQDPIRGRAGANVLTF. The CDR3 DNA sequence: TGCGCCAGCAGCCAAGATCCAATCCGGGGGCGGGCTGGGGCCAACGTCCTGACTTTC.

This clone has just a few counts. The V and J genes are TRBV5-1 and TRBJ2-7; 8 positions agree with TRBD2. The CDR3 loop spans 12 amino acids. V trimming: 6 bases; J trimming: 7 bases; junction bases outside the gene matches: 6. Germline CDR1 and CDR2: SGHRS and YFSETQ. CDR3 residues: CASNGAGDEQYF. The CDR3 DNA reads TGCGCCAGCAATGGAGCGGGAGATGAGCAGTACTTC. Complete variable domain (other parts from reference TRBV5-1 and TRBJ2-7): KAGVTQTPRYLIKTRGQQVTLSCSPISGHRSVSWYQQTPGQGLQFLFEYFSETQRNKGNFPGRFSGRQFSNSRSEMNVSTLELGDSALYLCASNGAGDEQYFGPGTRLTVT.

As DNA, the CDR3 is TGTGCCAGCAGTAGGTATTCGGGACAGACCTATGGCTACACCTTC. This gives the protein CASSRYSGQTYGYTF. This chain uses TRBV27 with TRBJ1-2; 7 positions match TRBD1. In germline, CDR1 is MNHEY, CDR2 SMNVEV (reference sequence). The CDR3 has 15 amino acids. Germline trimming cut 5 bases from V and 4 bases from J; bases unmatched to any gene: 10.

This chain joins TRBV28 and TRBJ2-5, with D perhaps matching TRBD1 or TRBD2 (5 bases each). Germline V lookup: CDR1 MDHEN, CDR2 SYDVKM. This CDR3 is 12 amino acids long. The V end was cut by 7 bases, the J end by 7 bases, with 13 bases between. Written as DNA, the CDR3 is TGTGCCAGCACGGGGCGGGCCGGGACCCAGTACTTC. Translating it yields CASTGRAGTQYF.

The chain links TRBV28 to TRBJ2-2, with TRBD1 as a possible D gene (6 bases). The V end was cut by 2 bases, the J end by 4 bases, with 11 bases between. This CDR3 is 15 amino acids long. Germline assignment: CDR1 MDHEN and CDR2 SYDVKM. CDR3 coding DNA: TGTGCCAGCAGTTTAACAGGGTTCGCCACCGGGGAGCTGTTTTTT. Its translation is CASSLTGFATGELFF.

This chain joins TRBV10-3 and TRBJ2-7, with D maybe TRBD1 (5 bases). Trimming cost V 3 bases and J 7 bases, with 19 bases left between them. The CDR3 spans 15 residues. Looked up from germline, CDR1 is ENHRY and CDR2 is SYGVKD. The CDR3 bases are TGTGCCATCAGTGATCTGGGCAGGGATCTTGAAGAGCAGTACTTC. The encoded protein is CAISDLGRDLEEQYF.

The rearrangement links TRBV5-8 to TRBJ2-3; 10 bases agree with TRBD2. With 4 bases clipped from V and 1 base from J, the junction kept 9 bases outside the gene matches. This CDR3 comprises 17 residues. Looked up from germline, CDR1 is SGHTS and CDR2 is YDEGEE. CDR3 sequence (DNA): TGTGCCAGCAGCCCGATCCGGACTAGCGGACGCACAGATACGCAGTATTTT. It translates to CASSPIRTSGRTDTQYF.

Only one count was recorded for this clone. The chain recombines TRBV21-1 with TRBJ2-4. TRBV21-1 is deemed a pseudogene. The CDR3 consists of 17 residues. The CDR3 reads CASSHKPLPLAKNIQYF. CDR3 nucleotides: TGTGCCAGCAGCCACAAACCTCTACCGTTAGCCAAAAACATTCAGTACTTC.

This chain's CDR3 is CASSFGGNMVEQFF. In DNA, the CDR3 is TGTGCCAGCAGCTTCGGGGGTAATATGGTTGAGCAGTTCTTC. The chain links TRBV7-9 to TRBJ2-1, with D maybe TRBD2 (6 bases). Germline V gene sequence: CDR1 SEHNR, CDR2 FQNEAQ (reference sequence). V lost 3 bases, J lost 9 bases, and 15 bases lay in between. The CDR3 is 14 residues long.

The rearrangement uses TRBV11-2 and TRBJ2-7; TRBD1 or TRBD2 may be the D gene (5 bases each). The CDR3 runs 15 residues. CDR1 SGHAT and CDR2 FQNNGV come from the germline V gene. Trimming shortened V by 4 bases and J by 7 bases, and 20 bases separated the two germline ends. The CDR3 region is CASSSPTGTPLEQYF. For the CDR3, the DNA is TGTGCCAGCAGCTCGCCGACCGGGACCCCCCTGGAGCAGTACTTC.

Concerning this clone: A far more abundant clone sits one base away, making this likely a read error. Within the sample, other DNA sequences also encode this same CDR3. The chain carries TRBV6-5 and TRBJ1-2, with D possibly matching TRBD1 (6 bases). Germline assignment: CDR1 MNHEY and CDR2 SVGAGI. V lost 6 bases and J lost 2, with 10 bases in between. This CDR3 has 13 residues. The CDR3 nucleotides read TGTGCCAGCAGCCCAACAGGGAACTATGGCTACACCTTC. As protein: CASSPTGNYGYTF.

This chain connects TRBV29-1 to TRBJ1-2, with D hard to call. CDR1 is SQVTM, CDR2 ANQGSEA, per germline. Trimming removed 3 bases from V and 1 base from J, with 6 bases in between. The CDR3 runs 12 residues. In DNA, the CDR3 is TGCAGCGTTGAGGGCATTAACTATGGCTACACCTTC. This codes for CSVEGINYGYTF. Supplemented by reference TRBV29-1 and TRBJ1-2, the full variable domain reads SAVISQKPSRDICQRGTSLTIQCQVDSQVTMMFWYRQQPGQSLTLIATANQGSEATYESGFVIDKFPISRPNLTFSTLTVSNMSPEDSSIYLCSVEGINYGYTFGSGTRLTVV.

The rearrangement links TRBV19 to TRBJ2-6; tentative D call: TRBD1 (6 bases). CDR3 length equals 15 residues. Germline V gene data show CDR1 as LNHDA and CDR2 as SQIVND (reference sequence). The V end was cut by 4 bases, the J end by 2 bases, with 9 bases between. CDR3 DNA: TGTGCCAGTAGTAACTCAGGGGCTGGGGCCAACGTCCTGACTTTC. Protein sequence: CASSNSGAGANVLTF.

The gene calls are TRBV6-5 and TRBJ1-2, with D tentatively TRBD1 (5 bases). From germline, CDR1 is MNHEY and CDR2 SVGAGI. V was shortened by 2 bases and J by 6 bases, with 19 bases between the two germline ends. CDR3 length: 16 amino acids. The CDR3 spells CASSYSGGRAGNGYTF. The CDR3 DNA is TGTGCCAGCAGTTACAGCGGCGGCAGGGCGGGCAATGGCTACACCTTC.

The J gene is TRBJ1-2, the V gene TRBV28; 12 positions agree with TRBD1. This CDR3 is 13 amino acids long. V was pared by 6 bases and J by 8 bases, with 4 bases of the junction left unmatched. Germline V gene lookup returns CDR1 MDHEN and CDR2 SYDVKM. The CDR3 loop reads CASRSGTGGGYTF. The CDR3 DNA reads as TGTGCCAGCAGAAGCGGGACAGGGGGCGGCTACACCTTC.